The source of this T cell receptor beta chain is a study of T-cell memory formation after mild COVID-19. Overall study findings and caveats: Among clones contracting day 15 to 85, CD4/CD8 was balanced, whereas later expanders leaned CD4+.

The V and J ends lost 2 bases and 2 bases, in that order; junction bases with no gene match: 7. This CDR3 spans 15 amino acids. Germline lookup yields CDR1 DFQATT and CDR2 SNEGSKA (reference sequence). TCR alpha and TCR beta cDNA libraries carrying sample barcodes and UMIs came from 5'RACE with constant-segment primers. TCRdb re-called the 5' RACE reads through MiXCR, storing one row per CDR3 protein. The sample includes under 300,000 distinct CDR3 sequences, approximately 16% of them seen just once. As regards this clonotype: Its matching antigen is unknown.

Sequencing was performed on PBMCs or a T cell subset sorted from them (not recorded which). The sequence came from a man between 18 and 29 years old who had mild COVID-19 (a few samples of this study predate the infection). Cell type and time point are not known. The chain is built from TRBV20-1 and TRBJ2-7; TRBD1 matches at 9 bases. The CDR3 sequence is CSARPTGGLAYEQYF. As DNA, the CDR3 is TGCAGTGCTAGACCTACAGGGGGCCTCGCCTACGAGCAGTACTTC.